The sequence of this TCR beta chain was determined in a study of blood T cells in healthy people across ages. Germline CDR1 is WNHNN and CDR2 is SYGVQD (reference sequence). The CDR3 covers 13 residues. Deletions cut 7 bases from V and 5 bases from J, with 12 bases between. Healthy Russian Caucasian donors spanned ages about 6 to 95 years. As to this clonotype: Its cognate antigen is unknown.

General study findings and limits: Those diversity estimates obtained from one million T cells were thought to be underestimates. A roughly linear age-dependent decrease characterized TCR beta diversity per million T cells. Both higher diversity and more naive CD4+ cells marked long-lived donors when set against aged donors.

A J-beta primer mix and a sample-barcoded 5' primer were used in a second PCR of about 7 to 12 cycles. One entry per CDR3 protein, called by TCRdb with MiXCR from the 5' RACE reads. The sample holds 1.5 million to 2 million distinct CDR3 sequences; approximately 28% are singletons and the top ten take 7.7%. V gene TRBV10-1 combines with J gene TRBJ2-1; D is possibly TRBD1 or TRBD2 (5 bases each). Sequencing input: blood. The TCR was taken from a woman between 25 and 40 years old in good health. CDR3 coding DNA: TGCGCCAGCATGAGGGGCCGGGACAATGAGCAGTTCTTC. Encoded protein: CASMRGRDNEQFF.